The TCR beta chain described here comes from a study of technical replicates of blood from a few donors (dated by TCRdb to about 2017). Library preparation employed the immunoSEQ multiplex PCR assay. TCRdb's version of the immuneACCESS table is confined to in-frame rearrangements and falls short of the full clone set. An unresolved V gene accounts for under half of the shortfall where checked; the remainder is of unknown origin. The sample data list over 90,000 clones, and approximately 96% of these were observed just once. The biggest ten clones account for about 0.38% of the sample. About this clone: Its cognate antigen has yet to be identified. Base qualities are not recorded, but no much larger clone differs from it by a single base.

Sequencing input: T cells isolated from PBMCs. The clonotype was recovered from a human donor in good health.

The sequenced DNA: TGTGCCAGCAGCCCATATAGCGGGACTAACAATGAGCAGTTCTTC. It encodes CASSPYSGTNNEQFF. The sequence is built from TRBV7-2 and TRBJ2-1; 8 bases in the middle match TRBD2. The junction shows trimming of 5 bases on V and 5 bases on J, and the gene matches do not reach 8 bases of it. The CDR1 and CDR2 encoded by the germline V gene are SGHTA and FQGNSA. The CDR3 numbers 15 residues from cysteine through phenylalanine. This entry keeps only the CDR3 DNA: 45 bases, framed from base 1.